This TCR beta chain was recovered during a study of blood T cell repertoires in COVID-19 (dated by TCRdb to the early 2020s). With regard to the full study: Collaborator samples came from the United States, Italy and Spain and covered acute and convalescent phases of COVID-19. The prospective study material was composed of cDNA or gDNA derived from T cells, B-cell-depleted T cells, or PBMCs. Deeply sampled blood TCRbeta repertoires from subjects exposed to, actively infected with, or recovered from COVID-19 were included in the dataset. The repertoires were released in a freely available public database meant as a resource for research on the immune response to SARS-CoV-2. Samples came from the ongoing ImmuneRACE study (first 160 participants) plus 1,254 subjects from 6 global collaborators. A de-identified subject ID, COVID-19 status, age in years and sex were almost always included in the sample metadata. Where available, HLA class I and class II types were taken from metadata supplied by the sample provider and were not determined by assay-based typing.

V sheds 3 bases and J sheds 10 bases, leaving 10 bases between their ends. Looking up the germline V gene yields CDR1 MNHNS and CDR2 SASEGT. Measured from the cysteine to the phenylalanine, the CDR3 is 12 residues long. The entry retains the CDR3 DNA only, 36 bases that are in frame from base 1. TCRbeta CDR3 regions were amplified from genomic DNA by means of the immunoSEQ Assay, a bias-controlled multiplex PCR. On the study's bioinformatics: The number of nucleated cells in each sample was estimated by amplification of reference gene primers within the assay. To quantify the absolute abundance of each unique TCRbeta CDR3 rearrangement, sequence reads were collapsed and filtered. For each sample, productive Simpson clonality was calculated as the square root of Simpson's diversity index across productive rearrangements. TCRdb re-hosts the immuneACCESS table, in-frame sequences only. Its copies lack some clones; in the studies checked, an unresolved V gene accounts for under half of them, and the cause for the rest is not known. V, J and clone size were drawn from that table, and D and trimming were deduced from the DNA. This sample lists over 100,000 clones; 85% were detected once. In total, the top ten clones hold about 1.3% of the sample.

What the research found in general, with its limitations: Clinical and demographic metadata were provided uncurated, with the amount varying by source and participant.

Collaborating institutions collected whole blood in K2EDTA tubes following their own protocols. For TCRbeta analysis, collaborators shipped samples in one of three forms: frozen whole blood, isolated PBMCs, or DNA extracted from either of those sample types. A note on this clone: Its antigen specificity is not known. No per-base quality is available; no much larger clone lies one base away. The same CDR3 arises from other DNA sequences in this sample as well.

This receptor was identified in a man between 40 and 49 years old with acute or convalescent COVID-19. The V gene is TRBV6-1 and the J gene is TRBJ2-1; TRBD2 might be the D gene, on 7 matching bases. Material for sequencing was peripheral blood. The CDR3 protein is CASSERGGEQFF. The sequenced DNA is TGTGCCAGCAGTGAGAGGGGGGGCGAGCAGTTCTTC.